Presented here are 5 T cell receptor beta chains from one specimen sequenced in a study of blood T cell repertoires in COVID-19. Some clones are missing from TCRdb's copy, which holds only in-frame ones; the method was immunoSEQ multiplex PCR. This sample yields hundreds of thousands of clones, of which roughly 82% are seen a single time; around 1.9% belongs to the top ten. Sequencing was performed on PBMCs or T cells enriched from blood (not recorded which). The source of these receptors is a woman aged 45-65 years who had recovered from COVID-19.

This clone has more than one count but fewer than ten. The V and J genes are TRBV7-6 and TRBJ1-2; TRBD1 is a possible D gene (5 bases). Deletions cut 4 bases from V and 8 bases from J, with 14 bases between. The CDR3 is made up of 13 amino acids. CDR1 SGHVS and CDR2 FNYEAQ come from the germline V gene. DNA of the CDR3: TGTGCCAGCAGCTCGCGGCAGGGTGCGGGCTACACCTTC. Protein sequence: CASSSRQGAGYTF.

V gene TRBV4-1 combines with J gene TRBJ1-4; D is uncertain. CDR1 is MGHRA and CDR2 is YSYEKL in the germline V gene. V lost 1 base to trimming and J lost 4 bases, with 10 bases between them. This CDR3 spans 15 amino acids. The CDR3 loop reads CASSQVGRGNEKLFF. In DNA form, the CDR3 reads TGCGCCAGCAGCCAAGTCGGACGGGGTAATGAAAAACTGTTTTTT.

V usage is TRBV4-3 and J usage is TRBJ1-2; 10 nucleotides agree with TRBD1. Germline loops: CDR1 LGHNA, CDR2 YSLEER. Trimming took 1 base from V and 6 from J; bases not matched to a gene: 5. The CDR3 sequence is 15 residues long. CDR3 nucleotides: TGCGCCAGCAGCCAAGTAGGGACAGGGGAGCATGGCTACACCTTC. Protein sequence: CASSQVGTGEHGYTF.

For the CDR3, the DNA is TGTGCCAGCAGCCCTCAGCCAGCGGGACAATACAATGAGCAGTTCTTC. Protein product: CASSPQPAGQYNEQFF. This chain connects TRBV7-6 to TRBJ2-1; weak D call: TRBD2 (7 bases). The germline V and J ends were trimmed by 5 bases and 4 bases, with 18 bases remaining between them. In germline, CDR1 is SGHVS, CDR2 FNYEAQ. There are 16 residues in the CDR3.

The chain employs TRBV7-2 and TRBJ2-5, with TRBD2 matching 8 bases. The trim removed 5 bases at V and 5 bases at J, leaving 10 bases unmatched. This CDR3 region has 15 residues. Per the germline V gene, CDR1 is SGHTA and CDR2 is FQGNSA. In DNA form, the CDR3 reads TGTGCCAGCAGCGAGACTAGCGCCCCCAGCGAGACCCAGTACTTC. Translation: CASSETSAPSETQYF.